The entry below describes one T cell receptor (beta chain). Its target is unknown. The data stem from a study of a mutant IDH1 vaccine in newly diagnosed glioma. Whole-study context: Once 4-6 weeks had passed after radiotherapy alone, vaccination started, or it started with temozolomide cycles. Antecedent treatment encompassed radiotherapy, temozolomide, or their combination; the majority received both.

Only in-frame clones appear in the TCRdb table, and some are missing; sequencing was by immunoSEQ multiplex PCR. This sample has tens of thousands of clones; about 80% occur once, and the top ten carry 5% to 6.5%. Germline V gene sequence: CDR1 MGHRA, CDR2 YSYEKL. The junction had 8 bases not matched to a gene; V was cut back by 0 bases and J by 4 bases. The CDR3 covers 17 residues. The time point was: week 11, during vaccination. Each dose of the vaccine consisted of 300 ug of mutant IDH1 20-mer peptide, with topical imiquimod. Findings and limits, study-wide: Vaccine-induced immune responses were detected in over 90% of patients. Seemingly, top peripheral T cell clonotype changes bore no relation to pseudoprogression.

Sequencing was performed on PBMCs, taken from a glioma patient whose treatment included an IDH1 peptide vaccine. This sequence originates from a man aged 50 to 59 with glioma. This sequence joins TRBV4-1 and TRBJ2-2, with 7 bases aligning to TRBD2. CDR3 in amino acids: CASSQDRGVGLTGELFF. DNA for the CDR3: TGCGCCAGCAGCCAAGATCGGGGGGTCGGGCTCACCGGGGAGCTGTTTTTT.